The 19 T cell receptor beta chains presented below share a single source sample, sequenced in a study of blood T cell repertoires in COVID-19. Some clones are missing from TCRdb's copy, which holds only in-frame ones; the method was immunoSEQ multiplex PCR. The sample lists 470,000 or so clones, 75% to 90% occurring once. Sequencing used peripheral blood. These TCRs come from a woman aged 25 to 39 with acute or convalescent COVID-19.

This chain uses TRBV5-6 with TRBJ1-2, with 8 bases matching TRBD1. J was trimmed by 7 bases and V by 4 bases; bases with no gene match: 9. Germline loops: CDR1 SGHDT, CDR2 YYEEEE. The CDR3 has 14 amino acids. The CDR3 protein is CASSLDRGEGGYTF. CDR3 in DNA: TGTGCCAGCAGCCTTGACAGGGGCGAGGGTGGCTACACCTTC.

The chain combines TRBV29-1 with TRBJ2-7; 9 nucleotides match TRBD1. J gave up 7 bases and V 7 bases, and 11 bases lay outside the gene matches. Germline CDR1 is SQVTM and CDR2 is ANQGSEA. The CDR3 has 13 amino acids. The CDR3 sequence: CSGARDREDEQYF. CDR3 nucleotides: TGCAGCGGTGCCCGGGACAGGGAGGATGAGCAGTACTTC.

This chain uses TRBV3-1 (or the pseudogene TRBV3-2) with TRBJ2-7; TRBD2 matches 16 bases. Germline-derived CDR1 and CDR2 are LGHDT and YNNKEL (reference sequence). This CDR3 comprises 20 residues. Trimming at V came to 3 bases and at J to 5 bases, leaving 16 bases not matched to a gene. The CDR3 loop is CASSQKGLAGGPPMSDEQYF. The CDR3 coding sequence is TGTGCCAGCAGCCAGAAGGGACTAGCGGGGGGGCCGCCAATGAGTGACGAGCAGTACTTC.

CDR3 sequence reads: CASSDRGSTEAFF. The CDR3 DNA is TGTGCCAGCAGCGACAGGGGCTCAACTGAAGCTTTCTTT. The rearrangement joins TRBV12-3 or TRBV12-4 to TRBJ1-1, with 8 bases fitting TRBD1. CDR3 length equals 13 residues. The J segment lost 5 bases and the V segment lost 6 bases, leaving 5 bases of the junction unmatched.

The J gene is TRBJ1-6, the V gene TRBV19, with TRBD1 as a possible D gene (6 bases). The CDR3 runs to 16 residues. Germline V gene data show CDR1 as LNHDA and CDR2 as SQIVND (reference sequence). Deletions cut 3 bases from V and 6 bases from J, with 15 bases between. The CDR3 nucleotides read TGTGCCAGTAGTATTATCTTCGCAGGGGTTAATTCACCCCTCCACTTT. Protein product: CASSIIFAGVNSPLHF.

The CDR3 region is CASSLMANHSNQPQHF. The CDR3, as DNA: TGTGCCAGCAGCTTAATGGCAAATCATAGCAATCAGCCCCAGCATTTT. The gene calls are TRBV7-3 and TRBJ1-5; D is uncertain. Deletions cut 1 base from V and 0 bases from J, with 10 bases between. Germline V gene data show CDR1 as SGHTA and CDR2 as FQGTGA. The CDR3 totals 16 residues.

J is TRBJ1-2 and V is TRBV30; 12 bases align to TRBD1. This CDR3 spans 15 amino acids. The J segment lost 4 bases and the V segment lost 3 bases, leaving 6 bases of the junction unmatched. Looked up from germline, CDR1 is GTSNPN and CDR2 is SVGIG (reference sequence). CDR3 nucleotide sequence: TGTGCCTGGAGGGACCGGGACAGGGGGCCCTATGGCTACACCTTC. Amino acid sequence: CAWRDRDRGPYGYTF.

This chain joins TRBV21-1 and TRBJ2-7; the table's D call of TRBD1 was not tested on the DNA. TRBV21-1 is noted as a pseudogene. The CDR3 is 17 residues long. CDR3 sequence: CASSKAGQGCEAYEQYF. The CDR3 DNA is TGTGCCAGCAGCAAAGCGGGACAGGGGTGCGAAGCCTACGAGCAGTACTTC.

The chain carries TRBV29-1 and TRBJ1-6, with TRBD1 identical over 7 bases. The trim removed 4 bases at V and 7 bases at J, leaving 7 bases unmatched. The germline V gene has CDR1 SQVTM and CDR2 ANQGSEA. The CDR3 length is 14 residues. The chain's CDR3 is CSVASGTENSPLHF. As DNA, the CDR3 is TGCAGCGTTGCGTCTGGGACAGAGAATTCACCCCTCCACTTT.

This clone was seen only once. The V and J genes are TRBV12-3 or TRBV12-4 and TRBJ1-1; perhaps TRBD1 as D (5 bases). The V and J ends lost 6 bases and 2 bases respectively, with 10 bases between them. This CDR3 is 13 amino acids long. As DNA, the CDR3 is TGTGCCAGCAGCCTGACAGAAAACACTGAAGCTTTCTTT. The encoded protein is CASSLTENTEAFF.

The DNA for the CDR3 is TGTGCCAGCAGCCCCGTGGCCGGGATCTACGAGCAGTACTTC. Translation gives CASSPVAGIYEQYF. The V gene is TRBV9, the J gene TRBJ2-7; TRBD2 might be the D (5 bases). In germline, CDR1 is SGDLS, CDR2 YYNGEE. Trimming took off 4 bases at V and 3 bases at J, with 14 bases between the two ends. This CDR3 has 14 amino acids.

Turning to this clone: Other DNA sequences in this specimen translate into the identical CDR3. The chain has TRBV3-1 (or the pseudogene TRBV3-2) and TRBJ2-3; 12 positions match TRBD2. Germline V gives CDR1 LGHDT, CDR2 YNNKEL (reference sequence). Trimming removed 3 bases from V and 6 bases from J; junction bases left unmatched: 7. The CDR3 sequence is 16 residues long. The CDR3 bases are TGTGCCAGCAGCCACCTAGCGGGGGGGCCTACGGATACGCAGTATTTT. This codes for CASSHLAGGPTDTQYF.

This chain links TRBV7-9 with TRBJ2-3; no clear D. Trimming took off 1 base at V and 2 bases at J, with 16 bases between the two ends. Per germline, CDR1 SEHNR and CDR2 FQNEAQ (reference sequence). CDR3 length: 17 amino acids. This CDR3 reads CASSLEAGQATTDTQYF. The CDR3 DNA is TGTGCCAGCAGCTTAGAGGCCGGTCAGGCGACCACAGATACGCAGTATTTT.

This chain joins TRBV6-2 or TRBV6-3 and TRBJ2-7; D is unresolved. The CDR3 is made up of 12 amino acids. The germline gives CDR1 MNHEY, CDR2 SVGEGT. V shed 2 bases and J shed 7 bases, with 9 bases lying between them. The CDR3 DNA reads as TGTGCCAGCAGTTACGCGGTCTGGGAGCAGTACTTC. It yields the protein CASSYAVWEQYF.

In DNA form, the CDR3 reads TGCGCCAGCAGAGGACAGCCCTATGGCTACACCTTC. Protein sequence: CASRGQPYGYTF. The chain employs TRBV10-2 and TRBJ1-2; D is possibly TRBD1 (6 bases). Germline CDR1 and CDR2: WSHSY and SAAADI. Trimming stripped 6 bases from V and 4 bases from J, with 9 bases between. The CDR3 has 12 residues.

V and J are TRBV5-1 and TRBJ1-1, with D possibly matching TRBD1 (5 bases). The CDR3 has 14 residues. V was trimmed by 2 bases and J by 3 bases, leaving 11 bases between them. Germline CDR1 and CDR2: SGHRS and YFSETQ. The CDR3 loop reads CASSFRGSDTEAFF. CDR3 DNA: TGCGCCAGCAGCTTCCGGGGGTCGGACACTGAAGCTTTCTTT.

In this sample, this clone turned up once. The genes are TRBV6-5 and TRBJ2-5; 8 bases fit TRBD1. The V segment lost 5 bases and the J segment 6 bases; nucleotides outside the gene matches: 8. Germline CDR1 reads MNHEY; CDR2 reads SVGAGI. This CDR3 has 14 residues. CDR3 coding DNA: TGTGCCAGCAGTCCGGACAGGGATGCACAGACCCAGTACTTC. Translating it yields CASSPDRDAQTQYF.

CDR3 sequence: CASLQGNYGYTF. For the CDR3, the DNA is TGTGCCAGCCTACAGGGGAACTATGGCTACACCTTC. This chain joins TRBV2 and TRBJ1-2; TRBD1 matches 7 bases. Unmatched junction bases numbered 2, after V lost 8 bases and J lost 2 bases. CDR1 is SNHLY, CDR2 FYNNEI, per germline. CDR3 size: 12 residues.

This clone is a singleton in its sample. The chain carries TRBV5-4 and TRBJ2-5, with 13 bases fitting TRBD2. This CDR3 region has 14 residues. V was pared by 3 bases and J by 9 bases, with 5 bases of the junction left unmatched. Germline V gene data show CDR1 as SGHNT and CDR2 as YYREEE (reference sequence). CDR3 protein: CASSSSTSGGPQYF. CDR3 in DNA: TGTGCCAGCAGCTCATCGACTAGCGGGGGGCCCCAGTACTTC.